The entry that follows covers one T cell receptor (beta chain) sequence. The source of the sample is a study of blood T cell repertoires in COVID-19. On the study more broadly: The United States, Italy and Spain supplied acute and convalescent COVID-19 samples. Nucleic acid was either cDNA or gDNA, and it came from T cells, B-cell-depleted T cells, or PBMCs.

In the original processing: Amplification of reference gene primers provided the estimated nucleated cell counts. Clones were read by immunoSEQ multiplex PCR, and TCRdb kept only the in-frame ones, dropping some. V, J and clone size were drawn from that table, and D and trimming were deduced from the DNA. The table includes approximately 230,000 clones, around 84% detected once. Trimming pared 3 bases from V and 2 bases from J, leaving 11 bases between. The germline CDR1 and CDR2 sequences are MGHDK and SYGVNS. The CDR3 is 14 residues long. The clonotype was recovered from a young man with active or convalescent COVID-19. Material for sequencing was peripheral blood. V gene TRBV25-1 combines with J gene TRBJ2-7, with D tentatively TRBD2 (6 bases). This chain's CDR3 is CASSDPSVTYEQYF. In nucleotides, the CDR3 is TGTGCCAGCAGTGACCCTAGCGTCACCTACGAGCAGTACTTC.